This T cell receptor beta chain emerged from a study of T cell responses to AZD1222 COVID-19 vaccine. Trimming cost V 0 bases and J 3 bases, with 9 bases left between them. CDR1 SGHKS and CDR2 YYEKEE come from the germline V gene (reference sequence). This CDR3 has 15 residues. Sequencing used immunoSEQ multiplex PCR; TCRdb keeps in-frame clones, though not all of them. The table includes roughly 120,000 clones, 70% to 90% detected once. This TCR was recovered from an adult who received the AZD1222 COVID-19 vaccine. The gene calls are TRBV5-5 and TRBJ1-4; the D gene is possibly TRBD1 (6 bases). The source was peripheral blood, collected 28 days after the second AZD1222 dose. As DNA, the CDR3 is TGTGCCAGCAGCTTGGTTACAGGGTCTAATGAAAAACTGTTTTTT. It yields the protein CASSLVTGSNEKLFF.